Each of the 16 T cell receptor beta chains below was sequenced from the same sample in a study of T cell responses to AZD1222 COVID-19 vaccine. TCRdb's table, derived via immunoSEQ multiplex PCR, lists solely in-frame clones and lacks some. The repertoire holds 95,000 to 150,000 clones, 85% to 90% seen once, with about 3.1% in the top ten. Sample: peripheral blood, taken on day 0 of AZD1222 vaccination. The receptors were sampled from an adult in good health.

The chain is built from TRBV28 and TRBJ2-1, with 8 bases lining up with TRBD2. Germline trimming cut 2 bases from V and 10 bases from J; bases unmatched to any gene: 10. There are 15 residues in the CDR3. Germline CDR1 reads MDHEN; CDR2 reads SYDVKM. The CDR3 nucleotides are TGTGCCAGCAGTTTAACCGGGAGGGCCCTAGGGGAGCAGTTCTTC. Its protein is CASSLTGRALGEQFF.

The chain joins TRBV5-4 to TRBJ1-1; D is possibly TRBD1 (5 bases). The length of the CDR3 is 16 residues. From germline, CDR1 is SGHNT and CDR2 YYREEE (reference sequence). V was clipped by 4 bases and J by 6 bases, with 22 bases between them. CDR3 bases: TGTGCCAGCAGCCCGGTTAGACAGTTGGATTCGGCTGAAGCTTTCTTT. Translating it yields CASSPVRQLDSAEAFF.

V gene TRBV19 combines with J gene TRBJ1-1, with a weak D call TRBD1 (5 bases). Germline CDR1 and CDR2: LNHDA and SQIVND (reference sequence). Trimming stripped 2 bases from V and 3 bases from J, with 13 bases between. The CDR3 contains 15 residues. The CDR3: CASSIQGGGYTEAFF. The CDR3 nucleotides read TGTGCCAGTAGTATACAGGGCGGAGGGTACACTGAAGCTTTCTTT.

The V call is TRBV19, the J call TRBJ2-7, with 9 bases fitting TRBD1. Looked up from germline, CDR1 is LNHDA and CDR2 is SQIVND (reference sequence). The trim removed 4 bases at V and 1 base at J, leaving 5 bases unmatched. The CDR3 covers 15 residues. The CDR3 spells CASSTRDRDSYEQYF. The DNA of the CDR3 is TGTGCCAGTAGTACCCGGGACAGGGATTCCTACGAGCAGTACTTC.

In this sample, this clone is medium-sized. The chain combines TRBV12-3 or TRBV12-4 with TRBJ1-5; TRBD1 is a possible D gene (6 bases). There are 13 residues in the CDR3. The germline V and J ends were trimmed by 5 bases and 7 bases, with 12 bases remaining between them. The CDR3 loop is CASSVQGLQPQHF. The CDR3 bases are TGTGCCAGCAGTGTACAGGGTTTGCAGCCCCAGCATTTT.

V usage is TRBV6-5 and J usage is TRBJ1-3; no clear D gene. Trimming left V 8 bases short and J 4 bases short, with 9 bases between. The CDR3 runs to 12 residues. CDR1 is MNHEY and CDR2 is SVGAGI in the germline V gene. The CDR3 sequence: CASGWQGNTIYF. CDR3 in DNA: TGTGCCAGCGGCTGGCAGGGAAACACCATATATTTT.

The chain joins TRBV7-8 to TRBJ2-2; TRBD2 might be the D (6 bases). This CDR3 has 15 residues. With 5 bases removed from V and 4 bases from J, the gap between germline ends came to 14 bases. Germline V lookup: CDR1 SGHVS, CDR2 FQNEAQ. CDR3 sequence reads: CASSRPGVGTGELFF. DNA for the CDR3: TGTGCCAGCAGCCGCCCGGGGGTTGGCACCGGGGAGCTGTTTTTT.

The genes are TRBV18 and TRBJ1-2, with TRBD1 identical over 7 bases. Germline V gene sequence: CDR1 KGHSH, CDR2 LQKENI. The CDR3 covers 15 residues. With 3 bases clipped from V and 8 bases from J, the junction kept 12 bases outside the gene matches. The CDR3, as DNA: TGTGCCAGCTCACCCCTGGGACAGCGCACGGAGGGCTACACCTTC. It yields the protein CASSPLGQRTEGYTF.

A remark on this clone: Other nucleotide sequences in the sample specify the same CDR3. The rearrangement links TRBV9 to TRBJ1-1; D gene ambiguous. Per germline, CDR1 SGDLS and CDR2 YYNGEE. This CDR3 region has 12 residues. With 0 bases removed from V and 5 bases from J, the gap between germline ends came to 5 bases. The CDR3 DNA reads as TGTGCCAGCAGCGTAGGAGGGACTGAAGCTTTCTTT. It translates to CASSVGGTEAFF.

The chain recombines TRBV27 with TRBJ1-2, with 7 positions matching TRBD1. With V trimmed by 5 bases and J by 4 bases, 4 bases remained unmatched. The CDR3 covers 13 residues. Germline CDR1 is MNHEY and CDR2 is SMNVEV (reference sequence). The CDR3 nucleotides are TGTGCCAGCAGTAGACAGGGCCGCTATGGCTACACCTTC. As protein: CASSRQGRYGYTF.

A word on this clone: The junction and the germline gene differ at one end; a read error may be behind it. This chain connects TRBV30 to TRBJ1-5, with D tentatively TRBD1 (5 bases). CDR3 length: 12 residues. CDR1 is GTSNPN and CDR2 is SVGIG in the germline V gene (reference sequence). The CDR3 DNA follows: TGTGCCTGGAGTCCCGGGGACCAGCCACAGCATTTT. This sequence encodes CAWSPGDQPQHF.

The V and J genes are TRBV12-5 and TRBJ2-1; D is undetermined. The germline gives CDR1 LGHNT, CDR2 FRNRAP. Trimming took 1 base from V and 9 from J, leaving 13 bases between them. The CDR3 is 14 residues long. The CDR3 loop reads CASGLGIARGEQFF. The CDR3 DNA sequence: TGTGCTAGTGGTTTGGGAATTGCTAGAGGTGAGCAGTTCTTC.

V usage is TRBV7-8 and J usage is TRBJ2-7; maybe TRBD1 (6 bases). The CDR3 has 15 amino acids. V was shortened by 5 bases and J by 6 bases, with 20 bases between the two germline ends. The V gene's germline CDR1 is SGHVS and CDR2 FQNEAQ. The DNA for the CDR3 is TGTGCCAGCAGCGAGGCCCAGGGACAATTCGGCGAGCAGTACTTC. Its translation: CASSEAQGQFGEQYF.

This chain connects TRBV19 to TRBJ2-4, with D possibly matching TRBD1 (5 bases). V was trimmed by 3 bases and J by 5 bases, leaving 8 bases between them. Germline values: CDR1 LNHDA, CDR2 SQIVND (reference sequence). The CDR3 totals 13 residues. The CDR3 nucleotides read TGTGCCAGTAGTATGCAGGGTCAAAACATTCAGTACTTC. It translates to CASSMQGQNIQYF.

This clone was picked up a small number of times. V and J are TRBV23-1 and TRBJ2-1; TRBD2 aligns across 7 bases. TRBV23-1 is annotated as an ORF whose role is uncertain. There are 16 residues in the CDR3. The V gene end was trimmed by 0 bases and the J gene end by 7 bases; junction bases not matched to a gene: 9. The CDR3 loop reads CASSQSERGCSNEQFF. In nucleotides, the CDR3 is TGCGCCAGCAGTCAATCAGAGCGGGGATGTTCAAATGAGCAGTTCTTC.

The chain joins TRBV4-2 to TRBJ2-5; 8 bases are shared with TRBD2. There are 18 residues in the CDR3. Germline CDR1 is LGHNA and CDR2 is YNFKEQ. The junction had 9 bases not matched to a gene; V was cut back by 0 bases and J by 0 bases. The CDR3 DNA follows: TGTGCCAGCAGCCAAGATCCGGGAGCGGGGGTGGACCAAGAGACCCAGTACTTC. Protein: CASSQDPGAGVDQETQYF.